This is a list of T cell receptor beta chains from one sample in a study of human CD8 memory T cell subsets. Reanalyzing the 5' RACE reads, TCRdb keeps one entry per CDR3 protein, without DNA. The sample table sets out fewer than 20,000 distinct CDR3 sequences. Material: CD8+ T cells from PBMCs. The receptors derive from a human donor in good health. The CDR3 runs from the conserved cysteine through the conserved F or W. Fields, in order: CDR3 length, V gene, J gene, clone size, CDR3 protein. Expanded clones get a size class; other rows say once, few or many, or leave the size out.

14	TRBV28	TRBJ1-2	NA	CASSVGTGFGGYTF
15	TRBV7-9	TRBJ1-3	NA	CASSLGPVSGNTIYF
15	TRBV30	TRBJ1-1	medium-sized	CAWSVRRVLNTEAFF
16	TRBV2	TRBJ2-3	medium-sized	CASSGRGQGTSDTQYF
16	TRBV7-9	TRBJ2-1	NA	CASSAPSGRNHNEQFF
15	TRBV18	TRBJ2-7	medium-sized	CASSTTRDRVYEQYF
13	TRBV25-1	TRBJ1-4	NA	CASHTGAREKLFF
16	TRBV12-3/TRBV12-4	TRBJ2-5	NA	CASASGDRGRKETQYF
15	TRBV6-6	TRBJ2-7	NA	CASSSISERYYEQYF
15	TRBV19	TRBJ2-1	NA	CASSMTSGSGHEQFF
13	TRBV7-9	TRBJ1-1	NA	CASSFLVNTEAFF
14	TRBV7-3	TRBJ2-5	NA	CASTLIVIQETQYF
15	TRBV7-9	TRBJ2-1	NA	CASSFSSGGYNEQFF
13	TRBV6-6	TRBJ2-7	NA	CASSPGPTGEQYF
15	TRBV2	TRBJ1-6	NA	CASDGRDRVISPLHF
16	TRBV4-1	TRBJ2-1	NA	CASSPGAGGDYNEQFF
13	TRBV21-1	TRBJ1-2	NA	CASTTGGAWGYTF